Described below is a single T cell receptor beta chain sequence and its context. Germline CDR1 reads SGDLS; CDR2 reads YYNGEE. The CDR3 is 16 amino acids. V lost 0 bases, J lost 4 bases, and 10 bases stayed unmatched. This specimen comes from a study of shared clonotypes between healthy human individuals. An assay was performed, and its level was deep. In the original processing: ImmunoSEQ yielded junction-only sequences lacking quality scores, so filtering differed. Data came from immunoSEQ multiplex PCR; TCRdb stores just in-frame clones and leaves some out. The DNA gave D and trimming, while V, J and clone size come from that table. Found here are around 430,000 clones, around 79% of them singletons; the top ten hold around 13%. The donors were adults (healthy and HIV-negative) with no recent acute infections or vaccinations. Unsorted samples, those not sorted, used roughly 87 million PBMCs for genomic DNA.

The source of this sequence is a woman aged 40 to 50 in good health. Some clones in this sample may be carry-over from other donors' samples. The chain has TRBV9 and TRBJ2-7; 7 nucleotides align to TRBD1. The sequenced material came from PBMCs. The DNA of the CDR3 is TGTGCCAGCAGCGTAGAAGACGTAGGGGGCGGGTACGAGCAGTACTTC. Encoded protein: CASSVEDVGGGYEQYF.